The next 10 T cell receptor beta chains were all read from a single sample in a study of response to subunit inactivated influenza vaccine. Using its own MiXCR run on the RT-PCR reads, TCRdb lists one record per CDR3 protein. The sample holds 550,000 to 800,000 distinct CDR3 sequences, 11% to 15% seen once. Material: PBMCs from blood, obtained approximately 15 days before vaccination. The receptors derive from a man aged 45 to 65 who received an inactivated influenza vaccine.

The rearrangement links TRBV20-1 to TRBJ1-1, with D hard to call. V lost 5 bases and J lost 6, with 16 bases in between. This CDR3 comprises 13 residues. Germline V lookup: CDR1 DFQATT, CDR2 SNEGSKA (reference sequence). CDR3 sequence reads: CSADDGRAPEAFF. In DNA form, the CDR3 reads TGCAGTGCTGACGATGGGAGAGCTCCTGAAGCTTTCTTT.

The V call is TRBV6-2 or TRBV6-3, the J call TRBJ2-5, with 11 bases identical to TRBD2. V dropped 7 bases and J dropped 5; count of bases not matched to a gene: 9. Germline values: CDR1 MNHEY, CDR2 SVGEGT. CDR3 size: 15 residues. The DNA for the CDR3 is TGTGCCAGCAATCGGGCTAGCGGGGGGTTGGAGACCCAGTACTTC. Translating gives CASNRASGGLETQYF.

This clonotype was picked up many times. CDR3 DNA: TGTGCCAGCAGCATATCAGCGGGGCTCCAAGAGACCCAGTACTTC. It translates to CASSISAGLQETQYF. This chain joins TRBV9 and TRBJ2-5, with 7 bases fitting TRBD2. This CDR3 spans 15 amino acids. Germline trimming cut 4 bases from V and 1 base from J; bases unmatched to any gene: 7. Germline CDR1 SGDLS, CDR2 YYNGEE.

The V and J genes are TRBV20-1 and TRBJ2-3; TRBD2 matches 7 bases. Germline CDR1 DFQATT, CDR2 SNEGSKA (reference sequence). The ends lost 1 base at V and 2 bases at J; junction bases unmatched: 6. The CDR3 is 15 amino acids. The DNA of the CDR3 is TGCAGTGCTAGAGCCACCGGGACTAACACAGATACGCAGTATTTT. Translating it yields CSARATGTNTDTQYF.

The chain employs TRBV23-1 and TRBJ2-7; TRBD1 matches at 7 bases. TRBV23-1 is an open reading frame whose function is uncertain. V trimming: 0 bases; J trimming: 3 bases; junction bases outside the gene matches: 11. The CDR3 totals 17 residues. The CDR3 reads CASSQSAGGRWIYEQYF. CDR3 nucleotides: TGCGCCAGCAGTCAATCGGCAGGGGGAAGATGGATCTACGAGCAGTACTTC.

This clonotype was counted once. The chain employs TRBV12-3 or TRBV12-4 and TRBJ1-1; a possible D gene is TRBD1 (5 bases). V lost 6 bases to trimming and J lost 2 bases, with 16 bases between them. The CDR3 contains 15 residues. In DNA form, the CDR3 reads TGTGCCAGCAGCTCCCGCCCTGACAGCAACACTGAAGCTTTCTTT. Translating gives CASSSRPDSNTEAFF.

This clonotype occurred many times. The chain employs TRBV27 and TRBJ1-2, with D perhaps matching TRBD1 (5 bases). This CDR3 comprises 15 residues. The germline gives CDR1 MNHEY, CDR2 SMNVEV (reference sequence). Trimming stripped 2 bases from V and 8 bases from J, with 18 bases between. CDR3: CASSLNPGGAWGYTF. The CDR3 DNA follows: TGTGCCAGCAGTTTAAATCCGGGGGGAGCGTGGGGCTACACCTTC.

This clonotype came up a few times. The chain joins TRBV12-3 or TRBV12-4 to TRBJ2-1, with D possibly matching TRBD2 (6 bases). This CDR3 contains 14 residues. Deletions cut 5 bases from V and 9 bases from J, with 17 bases between. This chain's CDR3 is CASSKTPTGGEQFF. CDR3 sequence (DNA): TGTGCCAGCAGTAAGACCCCGACCGGGGGTGAGCAGTTCTTC.

This sequence joins TRBV7-2 and TRBJ2-3; tentatively, D is TRBD2 (6 bases). The ends were cut back, 0 bases at V and 6 bases at J, with 13 bases in the middle. CDR1 is SGHTA, CDR2 FQGNSA, per germline. This CDR3 comprises 15 residues. The CDR3 nucleotides read TGTGCCAGCAGCTTAGCGAAGACTAGACCGGATACGCAGTATTTT. Translating gives CASSLAKTRPDTQYF.

The chain employs TRBV7-2 and TRBJ2-5; D gene unclear. The germline V gene encodes CDR1 SGHTA and CDR2 FQGNSA. V was cut by 1 base and J by 5 bases, with 14 bases left in between. This CDR3 contains 15 residues. The CDR3 nucleotides are TGTGCCAGCAGCTTAGGGGTCCTTAGGCACGAGACCCAGTACTTC. It specifies CASSLGVLRHETQYF.